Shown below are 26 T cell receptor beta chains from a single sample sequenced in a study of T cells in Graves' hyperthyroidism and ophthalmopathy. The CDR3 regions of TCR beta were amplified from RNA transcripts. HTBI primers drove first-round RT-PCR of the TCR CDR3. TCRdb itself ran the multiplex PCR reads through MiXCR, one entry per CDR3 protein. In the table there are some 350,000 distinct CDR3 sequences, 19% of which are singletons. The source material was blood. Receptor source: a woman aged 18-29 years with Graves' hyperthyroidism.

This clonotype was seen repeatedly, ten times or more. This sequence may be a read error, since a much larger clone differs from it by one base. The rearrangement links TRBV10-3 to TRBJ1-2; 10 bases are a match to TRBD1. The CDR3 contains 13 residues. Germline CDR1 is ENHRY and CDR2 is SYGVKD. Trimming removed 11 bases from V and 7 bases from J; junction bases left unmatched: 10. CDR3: CAVTGTGEGGYTF. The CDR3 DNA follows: TGTGCCGTCACCGGGACAGGGGAAGGTGGCTACACCTTC.

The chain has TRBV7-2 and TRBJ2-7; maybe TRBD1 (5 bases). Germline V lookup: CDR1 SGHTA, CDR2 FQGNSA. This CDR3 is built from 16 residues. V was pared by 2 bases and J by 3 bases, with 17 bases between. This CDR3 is CASSLSSRVPFYEQYF. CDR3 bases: TGTGCCAGCAGCTTATCGTCCAGGGTTCCCTTCTACGAGCAGTACTTC.

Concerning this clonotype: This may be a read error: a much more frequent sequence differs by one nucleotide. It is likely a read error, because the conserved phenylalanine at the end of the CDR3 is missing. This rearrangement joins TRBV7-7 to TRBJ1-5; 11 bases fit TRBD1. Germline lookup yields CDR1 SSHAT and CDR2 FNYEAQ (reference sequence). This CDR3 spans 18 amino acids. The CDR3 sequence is CASQRQIWDRGLSQPQHL. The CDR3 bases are TGTGCTAGCCAACGACAAATTTGGGACAGGGGGTTAAGTCAGCCCCAGCATTTG.

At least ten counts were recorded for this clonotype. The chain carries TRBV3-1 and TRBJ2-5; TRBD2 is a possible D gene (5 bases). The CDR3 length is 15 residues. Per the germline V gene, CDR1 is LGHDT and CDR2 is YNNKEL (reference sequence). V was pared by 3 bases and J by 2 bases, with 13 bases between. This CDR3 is CASSQDLADQETQYF. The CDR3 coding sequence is TGTGCCAGCAGCCAGGACTTGGCGGATCAAGAGACCCAGTACTTC.

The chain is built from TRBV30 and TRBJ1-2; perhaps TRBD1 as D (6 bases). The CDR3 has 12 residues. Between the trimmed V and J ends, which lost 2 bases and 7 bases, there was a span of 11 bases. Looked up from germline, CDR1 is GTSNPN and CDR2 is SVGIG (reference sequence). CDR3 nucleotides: TGTGCCTGGAGTCCAACAGGGACTGGCTACACCTTC. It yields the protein CAWSPTGTGYTF. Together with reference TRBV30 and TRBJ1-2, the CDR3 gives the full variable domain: SQTIHQWPATLVQPVGSPLSLECTVEGTSNPNLYWYRQAAGRGLQLLFYSVGIGQISSEVPQNLSASRPQDRQFILSSKKLLLSDSGFYLCAWSPTGTGYTFGSGTRLTVV.

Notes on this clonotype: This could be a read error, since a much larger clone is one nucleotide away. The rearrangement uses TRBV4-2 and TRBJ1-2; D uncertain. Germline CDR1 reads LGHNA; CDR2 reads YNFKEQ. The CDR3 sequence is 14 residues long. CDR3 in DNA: TGTGCCAGCAGCCAAGATTCGACTAACGATGGCTACACCTTC. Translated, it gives CASSQDSTNDGYTF.

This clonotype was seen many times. As DNA, the CDR3 is TGTGCCAGCAGCCTACCAGGGTATCGGGAGCAGTACTTC. It codes for CASSLPGYREQYF. The rearrangement uses TRBV4-2 and TRBJ2-7, with D perhaps TRBD1 (5 bases). This CDR3 comprises 13 residues. V lost 4 bases, J lost 7 bases, and 14 bases lay in between. Germline V lookup: CDR1 LGHNA, CDR2 YNFKEQ.

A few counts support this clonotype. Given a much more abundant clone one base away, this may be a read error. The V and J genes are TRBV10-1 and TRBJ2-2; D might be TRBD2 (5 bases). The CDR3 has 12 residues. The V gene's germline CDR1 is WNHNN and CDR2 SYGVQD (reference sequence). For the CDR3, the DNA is TGCGCCAGCAGCCCTCGGCCCGGGGTGCTGTTTTTT. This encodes CASSPRPGVLFF.

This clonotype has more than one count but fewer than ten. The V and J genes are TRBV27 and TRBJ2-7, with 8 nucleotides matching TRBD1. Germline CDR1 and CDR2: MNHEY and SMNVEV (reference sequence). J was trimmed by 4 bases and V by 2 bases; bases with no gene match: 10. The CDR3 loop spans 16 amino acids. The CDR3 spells CASSLKGDRWAYEQYF. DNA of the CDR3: TGTGCCAGCAGTTTAAAGGGGGACAGGTGGGCTTACGAGCAGTACTTC.

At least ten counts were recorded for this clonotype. CDR3 sequence (DNA): TGCAGTGCTAGCCACCAGGGAGACTATGGCTACACCTTC. This translates into CSASHQGDYGYTF. This chain uses TRBV20-1 with TRBJ1-2, with D tentatively TRBD1 (5 bases). The CDR3 contains 13 residues. V shed 3 bases and J shed 3 bases, with 11 bases lying between them. CDR1 is DFQATT and CDR2 is SNEGSKA in the germline V gene (reference sequence).

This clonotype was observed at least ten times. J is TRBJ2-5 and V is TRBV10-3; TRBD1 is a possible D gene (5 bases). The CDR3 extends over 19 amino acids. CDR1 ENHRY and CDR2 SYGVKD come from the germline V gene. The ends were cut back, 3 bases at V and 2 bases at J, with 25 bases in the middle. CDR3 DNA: TGTGCCATCAGTGACCTCCCCGCTGCAGGACACCCGGTTCAAGAGACCCAGTACTTC. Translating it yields CAISDLPAAGHPVQETQYF.

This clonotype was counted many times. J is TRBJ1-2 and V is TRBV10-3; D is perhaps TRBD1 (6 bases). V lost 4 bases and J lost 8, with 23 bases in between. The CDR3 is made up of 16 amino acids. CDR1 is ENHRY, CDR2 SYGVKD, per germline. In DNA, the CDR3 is TGTGCCATCAGTGGATCCCCCAGGGGATCCCTAGAGGGCTACACCTTC. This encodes CAISGSPRGSLEGYTF.

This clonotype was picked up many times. The CDR3 region is CASSLLGGGPRVTQYF. DNA for the CDR3: TGTGCCAGCAGCTTGTTGGGGGGGGGACCTAGAGTTACCCAGTACTTC. The chain employs TRBV7-2 and TRBJ2-5; TRBD2 matches 7 bases. Germline V gene sequence: CDR1 SGHTA, CDR2 FQGNSA. There are 16 residues in the CDR3. V was pared by 3 bases and J by 8 bases, with 15 bases of the junction left unmatched.

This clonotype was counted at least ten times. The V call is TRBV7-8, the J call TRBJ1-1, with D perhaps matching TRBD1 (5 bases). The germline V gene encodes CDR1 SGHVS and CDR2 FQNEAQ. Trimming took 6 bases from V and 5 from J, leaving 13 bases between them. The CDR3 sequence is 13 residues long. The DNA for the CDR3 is TGTGCCAGCAGGGCAGGGCCATTGACTGAAGCTTTCTTT. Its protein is CASRAGPLTEAFF.

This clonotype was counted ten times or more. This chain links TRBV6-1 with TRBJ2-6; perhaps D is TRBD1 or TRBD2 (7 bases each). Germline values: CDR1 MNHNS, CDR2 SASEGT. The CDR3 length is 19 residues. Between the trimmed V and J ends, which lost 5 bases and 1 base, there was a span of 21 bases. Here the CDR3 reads CASSKTLTGRGSGANVLTF. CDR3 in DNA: TGTGCCAGCAGTAAAACCCTGACAGGGAGGGGATCTGGGGCCAACGTCCTGACTTTC.

The CDR3 region is CSARVEGINYGYTF. As DNA, the CDR3 is TGCAGTGCTAGAGTGGAGGGGATTAACTATGGCTACACCTTC. The chain joins TRBV20-1 to TRBJ1-2; tentative D call: TRBD1 (5 bases). The CDR3 runs to 14 residues. V shed 1 base and J shed 1 base, with 10 bases lying between them. CDR1 and CDR2 from the germline V gene are DFQATT and SNEGSKA (reference sequence).

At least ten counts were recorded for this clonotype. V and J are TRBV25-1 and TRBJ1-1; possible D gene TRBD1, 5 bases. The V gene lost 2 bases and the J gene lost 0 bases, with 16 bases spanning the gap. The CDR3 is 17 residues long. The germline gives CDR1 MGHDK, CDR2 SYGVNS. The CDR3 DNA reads TGTGCCAGCAGTGAAATACGCCTGGGACCCGTGAACACTGAAGCTTTCTTT. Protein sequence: CASSEIRLGPVNTEAFF.

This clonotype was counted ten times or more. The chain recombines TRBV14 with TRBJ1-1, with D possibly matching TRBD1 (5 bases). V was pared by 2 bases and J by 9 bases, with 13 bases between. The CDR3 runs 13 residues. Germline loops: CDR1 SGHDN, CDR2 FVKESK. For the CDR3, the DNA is TGTGCCAGCAGCCAAATGGGACGGCTGAAAGCTTTCTTT. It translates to CASSQMGRLKAFF.

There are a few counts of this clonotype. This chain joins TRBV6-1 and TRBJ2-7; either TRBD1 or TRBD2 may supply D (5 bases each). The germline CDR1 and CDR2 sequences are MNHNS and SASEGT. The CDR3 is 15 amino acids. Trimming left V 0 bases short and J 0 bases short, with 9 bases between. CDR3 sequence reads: CASSEALGDSYEQYF. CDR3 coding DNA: TGTGCCAGCAGTGAAGCGCTGGGGGACTCCTACGAGCAGTACTTC.

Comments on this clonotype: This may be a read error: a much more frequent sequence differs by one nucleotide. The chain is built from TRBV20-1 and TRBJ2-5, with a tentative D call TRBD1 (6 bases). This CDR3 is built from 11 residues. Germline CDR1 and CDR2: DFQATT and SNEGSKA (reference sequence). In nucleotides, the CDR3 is TGCAGTTCTAGCAGGGGTGAGACCCAGTACTTC. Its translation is CSSSRGETQYF.

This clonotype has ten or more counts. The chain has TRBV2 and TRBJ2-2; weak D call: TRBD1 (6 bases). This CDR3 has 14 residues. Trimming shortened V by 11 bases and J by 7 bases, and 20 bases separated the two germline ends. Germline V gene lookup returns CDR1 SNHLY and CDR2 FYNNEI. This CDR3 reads CAAMQQGAIGELFF. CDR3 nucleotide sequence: TGTGCCGCAATGCAACAGGGCGCCATCGGGGAGCTGTTTTTT.

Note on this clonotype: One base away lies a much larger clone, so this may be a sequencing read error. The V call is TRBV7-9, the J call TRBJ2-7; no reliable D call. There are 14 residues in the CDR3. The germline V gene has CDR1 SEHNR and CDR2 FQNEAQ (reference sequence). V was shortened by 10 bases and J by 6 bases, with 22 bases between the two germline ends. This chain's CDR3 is CAIIPITSPGEQYF. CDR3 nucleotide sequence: TGTGCCATCATCCCGATAACTTCCCCAGGCGAGCAGTACTTC.

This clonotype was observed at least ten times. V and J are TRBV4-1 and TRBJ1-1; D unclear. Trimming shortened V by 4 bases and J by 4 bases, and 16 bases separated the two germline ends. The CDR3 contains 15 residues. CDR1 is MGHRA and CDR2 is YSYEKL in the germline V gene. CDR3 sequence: CASSPYYIGATEAFF. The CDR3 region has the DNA TGCGCCAGCAGCCCCTACTACATTGGAGCCACTGAAGCTTTCTTT.

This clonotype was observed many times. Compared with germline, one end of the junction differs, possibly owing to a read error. The CDR3 DNA reads TGTGCTAGCAGCTTAGTCTGGGGGATCGAGACCCAGTACTTC. Its translation is CASSLVWGIETQYF. This chain uses TRBV7-7 with TRBJ2-5; either TRBD1 or TRBD2 may supply D (5 bases each). CDR1 is SSHAT and CDR2 is FNYEAQ in the germline V gene (reference sequence). The CDR3 extends over 14 amino acids.

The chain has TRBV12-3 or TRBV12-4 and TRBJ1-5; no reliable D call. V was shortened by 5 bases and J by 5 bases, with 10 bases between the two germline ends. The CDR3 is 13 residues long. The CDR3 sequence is CASSPRNHQPQHF. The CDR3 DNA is TGTGCCAGCAGTCCGAGAAACCATCAGCCCCAGCATTTT.

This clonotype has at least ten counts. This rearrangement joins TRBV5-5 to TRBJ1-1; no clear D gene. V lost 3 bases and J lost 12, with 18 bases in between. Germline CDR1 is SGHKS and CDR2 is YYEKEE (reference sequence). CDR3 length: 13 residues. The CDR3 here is CASSSIGRAPTFF. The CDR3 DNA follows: TGTGCCAGCAGCTCGATCGGACGGGCCCCAACTTTCTTT.